The 18 T cell receptor beta chains listed next were all sequenced from one sample in a study of blood T cell repertoires in COVID-19. Sequencing was performed with immunoSEQ multiplex PCR; in TCRdb, only in-frame clones are kept and a portion is missing. This sample has roughly 160,000 clones, with roughly 84% found just once. The sequencing input was peripheral blood. These receptor sequences come from a man between 65 and 80 years old with active or convalescent COVID-19.

This chain links TRBV28 with TRBJ1-1; unclear D gene. In germline, CDR1 is MDHEN, CDR2 SYDVKM. CDR3 length equals 11 residues. Trimming took 6 bases from V and 3 from J, leaving 5 bases between them. The CDR3 DNA follows: TGTGCCAGCAGCCGGGACACTGAAGCTTTCTTT. Translation: CASSRDTEAFF.

The chain links TRBV5-1 to TRBJ2-4; TRBD2 might be the D (6 bases). CDR1 is SGHRS, CDR2 YFSETQ, per germline. Trimming took 0 bases from V and 10 from J, leaving 23 bases between them. The CDR3 has 17 residues. Here the CDR3 reads CASSLAPLGEVRGIQYF. The CDR3 DNA reads TGCGCCAGCAGCTTGGCCCCCCTGGGGGAGGTGAGAGGTATTCAGTACTTC.

As regards this clone: The sample has other DNA sequences that encode this CDR3 too. The chain recombines TRBV2 with TRBJ2-2, with D possibly matching TRBD2 (6 bases). V dropped 7 bases and J dropped 5 bases, with 20 bases sitting between them. CDR3 length: 16 residues. Germline V lookup: CDR1 SNHLY, CDR2 FYNNEI. CDR3 in DNA: TGTGCCAGCAAAAGGCTTGCGGGTGGGGGGACCGGGGAGCTGTTTTTT. Protein sequence: CASKRLAGGGTGELFF.

The CDR3: CASQDRTTTNEKLFF. The CDR3 region has the DNA TGTGCCAGTCAAGACAGAACAACAACTAATGAAAAACTGTTTTTT. The V and J genes are TRBV28 and TRBJ1-4, with D possibly being TRBD1 (5 bases). Deletions cut 9 bases from V and 0 bases from J, with 14 bases between. Germline CDR1 and CDR2: MDHEN and SYDVKM. The CDR3 is made up of 15 amino acids.

CDR3 region: CASSLTGQGALWTNYGYTF. The CDR3 coding sequence is TGTGCCAGCAGCTTAACTGGACAGGGGGCGCTTTGGACTAACTATGGCTACACCTTC. V is TRBV7-9 and J is TRBJ1-2, with 11 positions matching TRBD1. Germline V gene data show CDR1 as SEHNR and CDR2 as FQNEAQ (reference sequence). The CDR3 is 19 residues long. J was trimmed by 0 bases and V by 2 bases; bases with no gene match: 11.

On this clone itself: Germline and junction disagree at one end, which may indicate a read error. The V gene is TRBV18, the J gene TRBJ2-7; maybe TRBD1 (6 bases). The germline gives CDR1 KGHSH, CDR2 LQKENI. CDR3 length: 12 residues. CDR3 sequence (DNA): TGTGCCAGCTCGCCACAGGGAGACGAGCAGTACTTC. Residues: CASSPQGDEQYF.

This clone was detected once. V is TRBV5-5 and J is TRBJ2-7, with no clear D. The germline gives CDR1 SGHKS, CDR2 YYEKEE (reference sequence). CDR3 length: 15 amino acids. Between the trimmed V and J ends, which lost 0 bases and 2 bases, there was a span of 12 bases. CDR3 sequence (DNA): TGTGCCAGCAGCTTGGCCTTGGGCTTTCCCTACGAGCAGTACTTC. This sequence encodes CASSLALGFPYEQYF.

A single count supports this clone. The chain carries TRBV7-3 and TRBJ1-1; TRBD1 matches 7 bases. CDR3 length: 14 amino acids. The V segment lost 6 bases and the J segment 3 bases; nucleotides outside the gene matches: 7. Germline CDR1 is SGHTA and CDR2 is FQGTGA. In nucleotides, the CDR3 is TGTGCCAGCAGTCCGACAGGGCGGTACACTGAAGCTTTCTTT. It codes for CASSPTGRYTEAFF.

This clone occurred once. The J gene is TRBJ2-6, the V gene TRBV6-2 or TRBV6-3, with 10 bases that match TRBD1. This CDR3 spans 20 amino acids. Germline V gene lookup returns CDR1 MNHEY and CDR2 SVGEGT. Losses at the gene ends were 5 bases for V and 2 bases for J; bases not matched to a gene: 15. CDR3 in DNA: TGTGCCAGCAGTGACCCGGGACAGGGGACCGGGGTTGCTGGGGCCAACGTCCTGACTTTC. This gives the protein CASSDPGQGTGVAGANVLTF.

The rearrangement links TRBV18 to TRBJ2-7; 8 bases match TRBD1. Germline V gene lookup returns CDR1 KGHSH and CDR2 LQKENI. The trim removed 1 base at V and 5 bases at J, leaving 4 bases unmatched. The CDR3 totals 14 residues. The CDR3 spells CASSPLLDRDEQYF. In DNA form, the CDR3 reads TGTGCCAGCTCACCACTATTGGACAGGGACGAGCAGTACTTC.

CDR3 in amino acids: CASRQQRGFNEKLFF. The CDR3 DNA follows: TGTGCCAGCAGACAACAAAGGGGGTTTAATGAAAAACTGTTTTTT. V gene TRBV2 combines with J gene TRBJ1-4; D is possibly TRBD1 (6 bases). V gave up 6 bases and J gave up 4 bases, with 15 bases separating them. The CDR3 has 15 amino acids. Germline V CDR1 and CDR2: SNHLY, FYNNEI.

The V and J genes are TRBV7-9 and TRBJ2-5; D is perhaps TRBD2 (6 bases). V lost 9 bases and J 4 bases, leaving 9 bases between the germline ends. The CDR3 is made up of 11 amino acids. Germline V gene sequence: CDR1 SEHNR, CDR2 FQNEAQ (reference sequence). CDR3 loop: CAREGGETQYF. In nucleotides, the CDR3 is TGTGCCAGGGAGGGTGGAGAGACCCAGTACTTC. Filled out from reference TRBV7-9 and TRBJ2-5, the complete variable domain reads DTGVSQNPRHKITKRGQNVTFRCDPISEHNRLYWYRQTLGQGPEFLTYFQNEAQLEKSRLLSDRFSAERPKGSFSTLEIQRTEQGDSAMYLCAREGGETQYFGPGTRLLVL.

This chain uses TRBV7-9 with TRBJ1-4; tentatively, D is TRBD1 (5 bases). V dropped 6 bases and J dropped 3 bases, with 14 bases sitting between them. The CDR3 runs 15 residues. The germline gives CDR1 SEHNR, CDR2 FQNEAQ (reference sequence). The CDR3 coding sequence is TGTGCCAGCAGGCTAACGGGGGGTGCTAATGAAAAACTGTTTTTT. This codes for CASRLTGGANEKLFF.

This sequence joins TRBV9 and TRBJ2-3; 9 bases line up with TRBD1. From germline, CDR1 is SGDLS and CDR2 YYNGEE. The CDR3 spans 18 residues. Germline trimming cut 3 bases from V and 0 bases from J; bases unmatched to any gene: 11. The CDR3 DNA reads TGTGCCAGCAGCGAGGGGACAGGGAAGCGAGCTAGCACAGATACGCAGTATTTT. Translated: CASSEGTGKRASTDTQYF.

The chain couples TRBV21-1 to TRBJ1-5; TRBD1 is taken as the D call from the table, unchecked against the DNA. TRBV21-1 is designated a pseudogene. This CDR3 comprises 19 residues. CDR3 amino acids: CASSTLGQGAQASNQPQHF. For the CDR3, the DNA is TGTGCCAGCAGCACCCTCGGGCAGGGGGCGCAAGCTAGCAATCAGCCCCAGCATTTT.

This chain uses TRBV7-8 with TRBJ2-1; 11 bases align to TRBD2. The J segment lost 5 bases and the V segment lost 5 bases, leaving 8 bases of the junction unmatched. Germline V gene lookup returns CDR1 SGHVS and CDR2 FQNEAQ. The CDR3 extends over 16 amino acids. CDR3 sequence reads: CASSPQLAGVNNEQFF. CDR3 in DNA: TGTGCCAGCAGCCCACAACTAGCGGGAGTCAACAATGAGCAGTTCTTC.

This clone was detected only a few times. The chain links TRBV5-5 to TRBJ2-7; TRBD2 aligns across 11 bases. The CDR3 extends over 16 amino acids. Germline CDR1 is SGHKS and CDR2 is YYEKEE (reference sequence). The trim removed 0 bases at V and 2 bases at J, leaving 4 bases unmatched. The CDR3 region is CASSLEASGGTYEQYF. The DNA for the CDR3 is TGTGCCAGCAGCTTGGAGGCTAGCGGGGGGACCTACGAGCAGTACTTC.

The rearrangement uses TRBV19 and TRBJ2-2; the D gene is possibly TRBD2 (5 bases). The V and J ends lost 4 bases and 6 bases respectively, with 12 bases between them. Germline V gene data show CDR1 as LNHDA and CDR2 as SQIVND (reference sequence). CDR3 size: 14 residues. CDR3 in DNA: TGTGCCAGTAGTACACTGGCGGGTCCCGGGGAGCTGTTTTTT. It codes for CASSTLAGPGELFF.